The 30 T cell receptor beta chains reported below all come from one sample, sequenced in a study of vaccination and CD4 T cells after COVID-19. No cognate antigen is known for these TCRs. The treatment was: roughly ten-day PBMC culture with coronavirus spike peptide pools or control peptides (ViraFEST assay). Sequenced with the Oncomine TCR Beta short-read assay was DNA taken from cultured CD4+ T cells. Using its own MiXCR run on the PCR reads, TCRdb lists one record per CDR3 protein. The data hold 15,000 to 20,000 distinct CDR3 sequences, with 45% to 55% observed a single time. The sample consisted of CD4+ T cells from blood, cultured in vitro. Receptor source: a human donor who had recovered from COVID-19.

The chain uses TRBV20-1 and TRBJ2-1; a possible D gene is TRBD2 (5 bases). Germline values: CDR1 DFQATT, CDR2 SNEGSKA (reference sequence). The germline V and J ends were trimmed by 0 bases and 14 bases, with 11 bases remaining between them. The CDR3 covers 11 residues. The CDR3 nucleotides are TGCAGTGCTAGAGATAGAGGGCCGGAGTTCTTC. Its protein product is CSARDRGPEFF.

This chain links TRBV28 with TRBJ2-2, with 14 bases aligning to TRBD2. The CDR3 consists of 19 residues. V was clipped by 4 bases and J by 6 bases; unmatched bases: 13. CDR1 and CDR2 from the germline V gene are MDHEN and SYDVKM. The CDR3 protein is CASSSLPGTSGSKSGELFF. The CDR3 DNA is TGTGCCAGCAGTTCTCTCCCCGGGACTAGCGGGAGCAAGTCCGGGGAGCTGTTTTTT.

A few counts support this clonotype. The chain carries TRBV15 and TRBJ2-7; tentatively, D is TRBD1 (7 bases). This CDR3 spans 15 amino acids. The V gene lost 5 bases and the J gene lost 1 base, with 15 bases spanning the gap. Germline assignment: CDR1 LNHNV and CDR2 YYDKDF (reference sequence). CDR3 loop: CATSSGGQKSYEQYF. CDR3 coding DNA: TGTGCCACCAGCTCAGGGGGGCAGAAGTCCTACGAGCAGTACTTC.

J is TRBJ1-3 and V is TRBV18; D is undetermined. Germline CDR1 and CDR2: KGHSH and LQKENI. V was clipped by 3 bases and J by 8 bases, with 11 bases between them. This CDR3 region has 13 residues. CDR3 coding DNA: TGTGCCAGCTCACCGGGGTCCATGGACACCATATATTTT. This gives the protein CASSPGSMDTIYF.

The V and J genes are TRBV7-2 and TRBJ1-2, with TRBD1 matching 9 bases. After removal of 4 bases from V and 4 bases from J, the junction contained 4 bases not matched to a gene. The CDR3 covers 14 residues. Germline CDR1 reads SGHTA; CDR2 reads FQGNSA. The CDR3 DNA follows: TGTGCCAGCAGCTCACCGGACAGGGGCTATGGCTACACCTTC. Its translation is CASSSPDRGYGYTF.

This clonotype came up a few times. The genes are TRBV5-1 and TRBJ1-1, with D unclear. V dropped 0 bases and J dropped 1 base, with 4 bases sitting between them. The CDR3 length is 13 residues. Germline V gene sequence: CDR1 SGHRS, CDR2 YFSETQ. In nucleotides, the CDR3 is TGCGCCAGCAGCTTGGCTTCGAACACTGAAGCTTTCTTT. The encoded protein is CASSLASNTEAFF.

This clonotype was seen only a few times. V usage is TRBV27 and J usage is TRBJ1-2; 8 nucleotides line up with TRBD1. Germline V lookup: CDR1 MNHEY, CDR2 SMNVEV (reference sequence). V lost 4 bases to trimming and J lost 8 bases; unmatched junction nucleotides: 9. The CDR3 is made up of 14 amino acids. In nucleotides, the CDR3 is TGTGCCAGCAGTTCCCCGGACAGGGCAGGAGGCTACACCTTC. It specifies CASSSPDRAGGYTF.

The rearrangement joins TRBV6-2 or TRBV6-3 to TRBJ1-1; unclear D gene. CDR1 MNHEY and CDR2 SVGEGT come from the germline V gene. Deletions cut 4 bases from V and 6 bases from J, with 15 bases between. The CDR3 runs 14 residues. The CDR3, as DNA: TGTGCCAGCAGTTCAGCCCACACTGGCGCTGAAGCTTTCTTT. The encoded protein is CASSSAHTGAEAFF.

The CDR3 nucleotides read TGTGCCTGTCAGACAGACGCGAACACTGAAGCTTTCTTT. Translation gives CACQTDANTEAFF. This chain connects TRBV30 to TRBJ1-1; a possible D gene is TRBD1 (5 bases). The germline V gene encodes CDR1 GTSNPN and CDR2 SVGIG (reference sequence). The germline V and J ends were trimmed by 6 bases and 1 base, with 12 bases remaining between them. The CDR3 contains 13 residues.

CDR3 DNA sequence: TGTGCCAGCAGCTTCATGCAGTCCCCCTATGGCTACACCTTC. Protein product: CASSFMQSPYGYTF. J is TRBJ1-2 and V is TRBV7-9; D unclear. In germline, CDR1 is SEHNR, CDR2 FQNEAQ (reference sequence). Trimming took off 3 bases at V and 4 bases at J, with 12 bases between the two ends. The CDR3 length is 14 residues.

The chain combines TRBV20-1 with TRBJ2-3; a possible D gene is TRBD2 (5 bases). Germline lookup yields CDR1 DFQATT and CDR2 SNEGSKA (reference sequence). This CDR3 is 13 amino acids long. V was clipped by 8 bases and J by 6 bases, with 18 bases between them. The CDR3 sequence: CSIRGPAGDTQYF. DNA of the CDR3: TGCAGTATAAGAGGCCCGGCGGGCGATACGCAGTATTTT.

The V gene is TRBV7-3, the J gene TRBJ2-1, with 7 bases that match TRBD2. The V gene end was trimmed by 1 base and the J gene end by 3 bases; junction bases not matched to a gene: 3. This CDR3 is built from 15 residues. CDR1 SGHTA and CDR2 FQGTGA come from the germline V gene. CDR3 sequence: CASSLRASGYNEQFF. DNA of the CDR3: TGTGCCAGCAGCTTAAGGGCTAGCGGCTACAATGAGCAGTTCTTC.

This clonotype is classed as medium-sized. V usage is TRBV27 and J usage is TRBJ2-7; 12 bases agree with TRBD2. There are 15 residues in the CDR3. After removal of 11 bases from V and 7 bases from J, the junction contained 15 bases not matched to a gene. Germline V lookup: CDR1 MNHEY, CDR2 SMNVEV (reference sequence). The CDR3 spells CASKRLAGGDWEQYF. CDR3 sequence (DNA): TGTGCCTCCAAACGGCTAGCGGGAGGGGACTGGGAGCAGTACTTC.

This clonotype has a single count. The chain combines TRBV6-1 with TRBJ2-3; 7 positions agree with TRBD1. CDR1 is MNHNS, CDR2 SASEGT, per germline. The ends lost 6 bases at V and 1 base at J; junction bases unmatched: 4. This CDR3 contains 14 residues. The CDR3 nucleotides are TGTGCCAGCAGAAGGCAGGGGGGCACAGATACGCAGTATTTT. Its protein product is CASRRQGGTDTQYF.

This clonotype occurred a few times. CDR3: CASTSGHSLTEAFF. CDR3 DNA: TGTGCCAGTACTAGCGGACATTCTTTGACTGAAGCTTTCTTT. This chain links TRBV19 with TRBJ1-1; possible D gene TRBD1, 5 bases. Germline loops: CDR1 LNHDA, CDR2 SQIVND (reference sequence). Between the trimmed V and J ends, which lost 7 bases and 5 bases, there was a span of 17 bases. The CDR3 has 14 amino acids.

V and J are TRBV4-3 and TRBJ2-7; TRBD1 is a possible D gene (6 bases). V shed 3 bases and J shed 0 bases, with 6 bases lying between them. The CDR3 length is 13 residues. Germline assignment: CDR1 LGHNA and CDR2 YSLEER. CDR3 region: CASSQGASYEQYF. CDR3 nucleotide sequence: TGCGCCAGCAGCCAGGGGGCCTCCTACGAGCAGTACTTC.

The chain uses TRBV18 and TRBJ2-1, with a weak D call TRBD1 (7 bases). The CDR3 is 17 residues long. V lost 1 base and J lost 7, with 20 bases in between. Germline V gene lookup returns CDR1 KGHSH and CDR2 LQKENI. The CDR3 here is CASSPQRGTVVGNEQFF. The CDR3, as DNA: TGTGCCAGCTCACCACAGCGCGGGACAGTGGTAGGGAATGAGCAGTTCTTC.

A few counts support this clonotype. The chain employs TRBV6-2 or TRBV6-3 and TRBJ1-5; TRBD1 matches at 10 bases. The V and J ends lost 6 bases and 5 bases, in that order; junction bases with no gene match: 7. Germline assignment: CDR1 MNHEY and CDR2 SVGEGT. The CDR3 loop spans 15 amino acids. The CDR3: CASSWDRGWDQPQHF. In nucleotides, the CDR3 is TGTGCCAGCAGCTGGGACAGGGGATGGGATCAGCCCCAGCATTTT.

The CDR3 nucleotides read TGTGCCAGCAGCCTGGGGGGGTCGGGCGGCTACACCTTC. Encoded protein: CASSLGGSGGYTF. The chain employs TRBV12-3 or TRBV12-4 and TRBJ1-2; TRBD1 is a possible D gene (5 bases). Between the trimmed V and J ends, which lost 6 bases and 8 bases, there was a span of 16 bases. CDR3 length: 13 residues.

This chain connects TRBV6-1 to TRBJ2-3; the D is unclear. From germline, CDR1 is MNHNS and CDR2 SASEGT. The CDR3 totals 15 residues. Trimming shortened V by 6 bases and J by 2 bases, and 15 bases separated the two germline ends. CDR3 in DNA: TGTGCCAGCAGCCTACAGCAAACCCCCACAGATACGCAGTATTTT. This sequence encodes CASSLQQTPTDTQYF.

This clonotype was seen a few times. The rearrangement links TRBV7-9 to TRBJ1-2, with TRBD1 identical over 7 bases. The CDR3 sequence is 14 residues long. Germline CDR1 is SEHNR and CDR2 is FQNEAQ (reference sequence). After removal of 4 bases from V and 2 bases from J, the junction contained 4 bases not matched to a gene. For the CDR3, the DNA is TGTGCCAGCAGCTATCAAGGGGGCAACTATGGCTACACCTTC. Its protein is CASSYQGGNYGYTF.

V gene TRBV18 combines with J gene TRBJ2-3; TRBD2 agrees at 11 bases. Germline-derived CDR1 and CDR2 are KGHSH and LQKENI. Losses at the gene ends were 3 bases for V and 2 bases for J; bases not matched to a gene: 1. The CDR3 has 15 amino acids. CDR3 amino acids: CASSPSGGATDTQYF. The CDR3 DNA is TGTGCCAGCTCACCTAGCGGGGGGGCCACAGATACGCAGTATTTT.

This clonotype was seen more than once but under ten times. In nucleotides, the CDR3 is TGTGCCAGCAGTCCCCAGGGGGGGGGTCGTACCGGGGAGCTGTTTTTT. As protein: CASSPQGGGRTGELFF. J is TRBJ2-2 and V is TRBV28, with D possibly being TRBD1 or TRBD2 (7 bases each). Per the germline V gene, CDR1 is MDHEN and CDR2 is SYDVKM. The V and J ends lost 5 bases and 5 bases respectively, with 18 bases between them. This CDR3 region has 16 residues. The full variable domain, with the rest looked up from reference TRBV28 and TRBJ2-2, is DVKVTQSSRYLVKRTGEKVFLECVQDMDHENMFWYRQDPGLGLRLIYFSYDVKMKEKGDIPEGYSVSREKKERFSLILESASTNQTSMYLCASSPQGGGRTGELFFGEGSRLTVL.

The chain is built from TRBV7-9 and TRBJ1-3; 7 bases agree with TRBD1. V was pared by 4 bases and J by 2 bases, with 2 bases of the junction left unmatched. This CDR3 comprises 14 residues. CDR1 and CDR2 from the germline V gene are SEHNR and FQNEAQ (reference sequence). The CDR3 is CASSYRGAGNTIYF. The DNA for the CDR3 is TGTGCCAGCAGCTACAGGGGTGCTGGAAACACCATATATTTT.

This clonotype was counted only a few times. The rearrangement joins TRBV6-2 or TRBV6-3 to TRBJ1-5; a possible D gene is TRBD1 (6 bases). In germline, CDR1 is MNHEY, CDR2 SVGEGT. The CDR3 consists of 16 residues. Trimming left V 4 bases short and J 6 bases short, with 19 bases between. CDR3 region: CASSSIQGPRGQPQHF. For the CDR3, the DNA is TGTGCCAGCAGTTCAATCCAGGGGCCTCGGGGTCAGCCCCAGCATTTT.

The CDR3 bases are TGTGCCAGCAGCTACGCCCGACAGGGGGCCTCCTACGAGCAGTACTTC. It specifies CASSYARQGASYEQYF. The J gene is TRBJ2-7, the V gene TRBV6-5; 10 positions agree with TRBD1. The V and J ends lost 6 bases and 0 bases, in that order; junction bases with no gene match: 8. Per the germline V gene, CDR1 is MNHEY and CDR2 is SVGAGI. The CDR3 extends over 16 amino acids.

The chain uses TRBV27 and TRBJ2-7; 8 nucleotides match TRBD1. This CDR3 spans 15 amino acids. The V and J ends lost 4 bases and 1 base, in that order; junction bases with no gene match: 6. Germline V gene sequence: CDR1 MNHEY, CDR2 SMNVEV (reference sequence). In DNA, the CDR3 is TGTGCCAGCAGTTCCCCCCAGGGGGCATCCTACGAGCAGTACTTC. It specifies CASSSPQGASYEQYF.

Concerning this clonotype itself: A read error may account for a junction end that differs from germline. V gene TRBV5-1 combines with J gene TRBJ2-5, with D perhaps matching TRBD1 (6 bases). Germline V gene sequence: CDR1 SGHRS, CDR2 YFSETQ. This CDR3 contains 14 residues. The CDR3 here is CATSPGTQQETQYF. The CDR3 bases are TGCGCCACCAGCCCCGGGACACAGCAAGAGACCCAGTACTTC.

This clonotype is categorized as medium-sized. The V gene is TRBV7-8, the J gene TRBJ1-5; possible D gene TRBD1, 5 bases. The CDR3 runs to 13 residues. Trimming left V 5 bases short and J 4 bases short, with 9 bases between. Looked up from germline, CDR1 is SGHVS and CDR2 is FQNEAQ. The DNA for the CDR3 is TGTGCCAGCAGCCCTCGACAGAATCAGCCCCAGCATTTT. Amino acid sequence: CASSPRQNQPQHF. The entire variable domain, with the rest obtained from reference TRBV7-8 and TRBJ1-5, is as follows: GAGVSQSPRYKVAKRGQDVALRCDPISGHVSLFWYQQALGQGPEFLTYFQNEAQLDKSGLPSDRFFAERPEGSVSTLKIQRTQQEDSAVYLCASSPRQNQPQHFGDGTRLSIL.

This clonotype appeared a few times. The V and J genes are TRBV27 and TRBJ2-2, with D uncertain. The CDR3 spans 15 residues. The ends were cut back, 2 bases at V and 1 base at J, with 8 bases in the middle. Germline V CDR1 and CDR2: MNHEY, SMNVEV (reference sequence). The CDR3 sequence: CASSLQWQNTGELFF. The DNA for the CDR3 is TGTGCCAGCAGTTTACAGTGGCAGAACACCGGGGAGCTGTTTTTT.